Below are 19 T cell receptor beta chains sequenced from a single sample in a study of blood T cell repertoires in COVID-19. TCRdb's table, derived via immunoSEQ multiplex PCR, lists solely in-frame clones and lacks some. Here the sample spans some 200,000 clones, approximately 90% being singletons. Sequencing was done on a sample of peripheral blood. These receptors came from a man aged 18-30 years with active or convalescent COVID-19.

The chain is built from TRBV7-8 and TRBJ1-5, with no clear D. The CDR3 extends over 15 amino acids. V lost 1 base, J lost 0 bases, and 7 bases lay in between. Germline V gene data show CDR1 as SGHVS and CDR2 as FQNEAQ. For the CDR3, the DNA is TGTGCCAGCAGCTTAGGGTACAATAGCAATCAGCCCCAGCATTTT. It is translated as CASSLGYNSNQPQHF.

V and J are TRBV14 and TRBJ2-7; D is perhaps TRBD1 (6 bases). CDR1 SGHDN and CDR2 FVKESK come from the germline V gene. V dropped 4 bases and J dropped 7 bases, with 17 bases sitting between them. The CDR3 totals 14 residues. The CDR3 loop is CASSLWQGSGEQYF. The CDR3 region has the DNA TGTGCCAGCAGCCTATGGCAGGGGTCTGGAGAGCAGTACTTC.

The chain has TRBV5-4 and TRBJ2-2, with TRBD2 identical over 8 bases. In germline, CDR1 is SGHNT, CDR2 YYREEE (reference sequence). With V trimmed by 4 bases and J by 0 bases, 5 bases remained unmatched. The CDR3 is 16 amino acids. The CDR3 loop is CASSVKTSANTGELFF. The CDR3 DNA reads TGTGCCAGCAGCGTAAAGACTAGCGCGAACACCGGGGAGCTGTTTTTT.

The chain couples TRBV24-1 to TRBJ1-2; TRBD1 matches at 7 bases. The germline gives CDR1 KGHDR, CDR2 SFDVKD. The V and J ends lost 4 bases and 3 bases, in that order; junction bases with no gene match: 13. The CDR3 consists of 17 residues. CDR3 bases: TGTGCCACCAGTGACCCCAGAACAGGGGAAAGCGACTATGGCTACACCTTC. Its translation is CATSDPRTGESDYGYTF.

The rearrangement joins TRBV9 to TRBJ1-1; no reliable D call. This CDR3 contains 16 residues. The germline V gene encodes CDR1 SGDLS and CDR2 YYNGEE. The V end lost 0 bases, the J end lost 1 base, and 13 bases lay between the germline ends. DNA for the CDR3: TGTGCCAGCAGCGTAGCCCCCGCAAGCTGGAACACTGAAGCTTTCTTT. This translates into CASSVAPASWNTEAFF.

The chain joins TRBV11-3 to TRBJ2-1; D perhaps matches TRBD2 (5 bases). V shed 2 bases and J shed 5 bases, with 13 bases lying between them. The CDR3 runs 15 residues. The germline gives CDR1 SGHNT, CDR2 YENEEA. This chain's CDR3 is CASSLSGSGHNEQFF. CDR3 in DNA: TGTGCCAGCAGCTTAAGTGGAAGCGGACACAATGAGCAGTTCTTC. Based on the CDR3 plus reference TRBV11-3 and TRBJ2-1, the full variable domain is EAGVVQSPRYKIIEKKQPVAFWCNPISGHNTLYWYLQNLGQGPELLIRYENEEAVDDSQLPKDRFSAERLKGVDSTLKIQPAELGDSAVYLCASSLSGSGHNEQFFGPGTRLTVL.

This clone has only a few counts. The chain is built from TRBV6-5 and TRBJ1-2; D might be TRBD1 (5 bases). The V end was cut by 5 bases, the J end by 2 bases, with 15 bases between. CDR3 length equals 15 residues. Germline values: CDR1 MNHEY, CDR2 SVGAGI. CDR3 sequence: CASSTGQTVNYGYTF. The DNA for the CDR3 is TGTGCCAGCAGTACTGGGCAGACAGTCAACTATGGCTACACCTTC.

The V and J genes are TRBV5-5 and TRBJ2-2; TRBD2 matches 8 bases. Germline V lookup: CDR1 SGHKS, CDR2 YYEKEE (reference sequence). With V trimmed by 5 bases and J by 5 bases, 11 bases remained unmatched. The CDR3 spans 16 residues. The CDR3 DNA follows: TGTGCCAGCAGTCCGGCGGGGGGAGCCCGGACCGGGGAGCTGTTTTTT. Its translation: CASSPAGGARTGELFF.

The chain links TRBV6-5 to TRBJ1-2; D is ambiguous. From germline, CDR1 is MNHEY and CDR2 SVGAGI. The CDR3 is made up of 13 amino acids. The ends were cut back, 6 bases at V and 5 bases at J, with 13 bases in the middle. The CDR3 here is CASSLEKSYGYTF. CDR3 in DNA: TGTGCCAGCAGCTTGGAGAAGAGTTATGGCTACACCTTC.

The chain combines TRBV7-9 with TRBJ1-2, with TRBD1 matching over 7 bases. This CDR3 has 16 amino acids. V lost 3 bases to trimming and J lost 8 bases; unmatched junction nucleotides: 15. Germline assignment: CDR1 SEHNR and CDR2 FQNEAQ (reference sequence). The CDR3 spells CASSLRYRGLPGGYTF. CDR3 nucleotide sequence: TGTGCCAGCAGCTTGAGATACAGGGGCCTACCCGGAGGCTACACCTTC.

The CDR3 region has the DNA TGTGCCAGTAGTATCAGGCGGGACAGGGGGCTAACCAATAATCAGCCCCAGCATTTT. Translation: CASSIRRDRGLTNNQPQHF. This chain uses TRBV19 with TRBJ1-5; 12 bases are a match to TRBD1. V lost 3 bases to trimming and J lost 4 bases; unmatched junction nucleotides: 13. This CDR3 spans 19 amino acids. Germline V gene sequence: CDR1 LNHDA, CDR2 SQIVND (reference sequence).

V and J are TRBV4-3 and TRBJ2-2, with D unclear. From germline, CDR1 is LGHNA and CDR2 YSLEER. This CDR3 comprises 14 residues. Trimming took 0 bases from V and 6 from J, leaving 8 bases between them. The CDR3 bases are TGCGCCAGCAGCCAAGATCTCATAGCCGGGGAGCTGTTTTTT. This encodes CASSQDLIAGELFF.

The V gene is TRBV29-1, the J gene TRBJ1-2; TRBD1 agrees at 8 bases. The CDR3 has 14 residues. Per the germline V gene, CDR1 is SQVTM and CDR2 is ANQGSEA. The V gene end was trimmed by 5 bases and the J gene end by 3 bases; junction bases not matched to a gene: 8. In DNA form, the CDR3 reads TGCAGCGTTCGATCTGGACAGGGCCACTATGGCTACACCTTC. Its translation: CSVRSGQGHYGYTF. Full variable domain (remainder filled in from reference TRBV29-1 and TRBJ1-2): SAVISQKPSRDICQRGTSLTIQCQVDSQVTMMFWYRQQPGQSLTLIATANQGSEATYESGFVIDKFPISRPNLTFSTLTVSNMSPEDSSIYLCSVRSGQGHYGYTFGSGTRLTVV.

About this clone itself: Because the CDR3's place on the DNA is in doubt, the DNA is left out and the CDR3 is given as listed by TCRdb. The chain combines TRBV6-5 with TRBJ2-1; the DNA was not used to check the table's D call, TRBD2. The CDR3 length equals 14 residues, ends included. Germline V gene lookup returns CDR1 MNHEY and CDR2 SVGAGI. CDR3: CASSWASGTFLTFF.

The rearrangement joins TRBV27 to TRBJ1-5; TRBD1 matches at 7 bases. Germline V gene data show CDR1 as MNHEY and CDR2 as SMNVEV (reference sequence). CDR3 size: 14 residues. After removal of 5 bases from V and 5 bases from J, the junction contained 6 bases not matched to a gene. CDR3 in amino acids: CASSQQGLHQPQHF. The CDR3 DNA sequence: TGTGCCAGCAGTCAACAGGGGTTGCATCAGCCCCAGCATTTT.

CDR3 residues: CASSLGQSTEAFF. In DNA, the CDR3 is TGTGCCAGCAGTTTAGGACAAAGCACTGAAGCTTTCTTT. The chain uses TRBV28 and TRBJ1-1, with D perhaps matching TRBD1 (5 bases). Trimming cost V 2 bases and J 4 bases, with 8 bases left between them. Germline-derived CDR1 and CDR2 are MDHEN and SYDVKM. The CDR3 is made up of 13 amino acids.

V and J are TRBV6-5 and TRBJ1-1, with D hard to call. The CDR3 runs to 13 residues. The V gene lost 6 bases and the J gene lost 7 bases, with 15 bases spanning the gap. Germline V gene data show CDR1 as MNHEY and CDR2 as SVGAGI. The CDR3 sequence is CASSPRPESEAFF. In DNA form, the CDR3 reads TGTGCCAGCAGCCCGCGGCCCGAGAGTGAAGCTTTCTTT.

The chain couples TRBV5-4 to TRBJ2-1; D is possibly TRBD1 (6 bases). The V end was cut by 4 bases, the J end by 1 base, with 12 bases between. The CDR3 contains 15 residues. Germline CDR1 SGHNT, CDR2 YYREEE (reference sequence). DNA for the CDR3: TGTGCCAGCAGCCCGACAGGTGATTCCTACAATGAGCAGTTCTTC. Encoded protein: CASSPTGDSYNEQFF.

The chain has TRBV5-8 and TRBJ1-2, with D uncertain. Germline values: CDR1 SGHTS, CDR2 YDEGEE. The CDR3 is 13 amino acids. V gave up 3 bases and J gave up 8 bases, with 14 bases separating them. In DNA form, the CDR3 reads TGTGCCAGCAGCTCACTGGAACTATACGGCTACACCTTC. It yields the protein CASSSLELYGYTF. The full variable domain, in which reference TRBV5-8 and TRBJ1-2 provide the parts outside the CDR3, is EAGVTQSPTHLIKTRGQQATLRCSPISGHTSVYWYQQALGLGLQFLLWYDEGEERNRGNFPPRFSGRQFPNYSSELNVNALELEDSALYLCASSSLELYGYTFGSGTRLTVV.